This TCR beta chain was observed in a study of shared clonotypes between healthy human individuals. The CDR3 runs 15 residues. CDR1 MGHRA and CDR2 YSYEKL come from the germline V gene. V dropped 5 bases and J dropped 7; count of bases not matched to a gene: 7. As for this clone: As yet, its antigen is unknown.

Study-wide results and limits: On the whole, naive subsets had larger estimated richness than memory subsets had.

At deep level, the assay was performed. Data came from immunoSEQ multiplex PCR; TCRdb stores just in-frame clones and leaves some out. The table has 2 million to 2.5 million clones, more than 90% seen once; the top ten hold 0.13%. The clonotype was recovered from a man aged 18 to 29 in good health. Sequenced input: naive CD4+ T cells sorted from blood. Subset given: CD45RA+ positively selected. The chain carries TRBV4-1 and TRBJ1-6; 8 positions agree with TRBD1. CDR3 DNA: TGCGCCAGCAGCGTAGGGACAGGTCAAAATTCACCCCTCCACTTT. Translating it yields CASSVGTGQNSPLHF.